The T cell receptor beta chain under discussion was sequenced for a study of CXCR3-negative and CXCR3-positive naive CD8 T cells. Study-wide context: The dataset comprises approximately 140 million TRB reads in total, with about 1.5 +/- 0.3 million reads per library.

The libraries of TRB cDNA were prepared using 5' RACE with UMI labels. TCRdb reprocessed the 5' RACE reads, with one entry per CDR3 protein and no DNA. The listing records roughly 140,000 distinct CDR3 sequences. Concerning this clonotype itself: Its target is not known.

The CDR3 covers 15 residues. Study-wide results and limits: Researchers report that CXCR3-positive naive cells carry more hydrophobic TRB CDR3s than CXCR3-negative naive cells. Post-cryopreservation CXCR3 expression was partly diminished, and the bulk of assays employed fresh PBMCs. TRBV-TRBJ usage matched between naive CXCR3-negative and CXCR3-positive cells but not between memory cells.

The sequence came from a human donor in good health. Some clones in this sample may be carry-over from other donors' samples. The sample was naive CXCR3+ CD8+ T cells from blood. Specified subset: CD45RO-CCR7+CD27+CD95- naive CD8+ T cells expressing CXCR3 (TNR3+). The V and J genes are TRBV12-3 or TRBV12-4 and TRBJ1-2; TCRdb's D gene call, TRBD1, goes unchecked for lack of DNA. The CDR3 region is CASSFMTRQTGGYTF.